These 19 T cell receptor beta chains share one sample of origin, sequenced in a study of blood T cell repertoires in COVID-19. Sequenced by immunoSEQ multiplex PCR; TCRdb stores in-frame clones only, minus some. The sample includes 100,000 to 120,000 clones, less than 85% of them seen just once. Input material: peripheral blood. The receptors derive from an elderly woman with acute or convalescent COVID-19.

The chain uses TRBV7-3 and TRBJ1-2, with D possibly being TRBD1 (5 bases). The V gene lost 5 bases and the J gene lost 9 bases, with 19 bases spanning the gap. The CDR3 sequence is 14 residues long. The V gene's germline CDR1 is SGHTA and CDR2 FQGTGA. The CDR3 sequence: CASSPRSGLGRYTF. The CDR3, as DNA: TGTGCCAGCAGCCCCAGGTCGGGACTTGGGCGCTACACCTTC.

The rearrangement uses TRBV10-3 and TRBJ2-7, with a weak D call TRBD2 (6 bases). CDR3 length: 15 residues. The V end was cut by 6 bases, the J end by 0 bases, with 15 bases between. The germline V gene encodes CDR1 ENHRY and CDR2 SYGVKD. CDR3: CAIREEGGSSYEQYF. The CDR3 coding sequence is TGTGCCATCAGGGAAGAAGGAGGGAGCTCCTACGAGCAGTACTTC.

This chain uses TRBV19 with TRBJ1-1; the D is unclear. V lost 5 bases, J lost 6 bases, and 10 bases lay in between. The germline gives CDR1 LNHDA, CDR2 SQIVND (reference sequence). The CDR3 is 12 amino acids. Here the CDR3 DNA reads TGTGCCAGTAGTTTCCCATCGGCTGAAGCTTTCTTT. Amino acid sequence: CASSFPSAEAFF.

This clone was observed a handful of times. The CDR3 protein is CASSAGGTREPYGYTF. The CDR3 DNA is TGTGCCAGCAGCGCGGGAGGGACTCGAGAACCCTATGGCTACACCTTC. The chain is built from TRBV9 and TRBJ1-2; D is perhaps TRBD1 (5 bases). Deletions cut 3 bases from V and 4 bases from J, with 19 bases between. The CDR3 is 16 amino acids. CDR1 is SGDLS and CDR2 is YYNGEE in the germline V gene.

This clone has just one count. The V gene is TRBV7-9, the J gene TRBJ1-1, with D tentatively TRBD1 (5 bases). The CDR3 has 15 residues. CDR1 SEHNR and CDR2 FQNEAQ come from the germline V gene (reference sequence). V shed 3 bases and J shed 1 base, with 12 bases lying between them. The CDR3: CASSFRSGKNTEAFF. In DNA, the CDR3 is TGTGCCAGCAGCTTTCGGTCAGGGAAGAACACTGAAGCTTTCTTT.

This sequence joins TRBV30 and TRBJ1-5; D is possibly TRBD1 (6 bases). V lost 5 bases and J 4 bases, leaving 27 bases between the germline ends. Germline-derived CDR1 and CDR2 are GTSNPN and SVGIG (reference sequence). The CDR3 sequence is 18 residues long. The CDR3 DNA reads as TGTGCCTGGGGGGCGGGGGGCGCGTGGAAGTATGGAAATCAGCCCCAGCATTTT. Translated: CAWGAGGAWKYGNQPQHF.

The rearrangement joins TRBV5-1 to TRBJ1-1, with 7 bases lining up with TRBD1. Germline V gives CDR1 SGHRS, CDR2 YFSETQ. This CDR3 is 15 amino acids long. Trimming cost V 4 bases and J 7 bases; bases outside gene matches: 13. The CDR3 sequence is CASSNTGQFSGEAFF. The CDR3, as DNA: TGCGCCAGCAGCAACACGGGACAGTTCAGTGGTGAAGCTTTCTTT.

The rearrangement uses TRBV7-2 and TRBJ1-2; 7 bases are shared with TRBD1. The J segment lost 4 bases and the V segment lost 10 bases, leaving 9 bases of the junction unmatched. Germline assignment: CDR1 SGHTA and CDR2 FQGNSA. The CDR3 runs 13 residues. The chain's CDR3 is CANRGLFSYGYTF. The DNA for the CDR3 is TGTGCCAATAGGGGGCTTTTTAGCTATGGCTACACCTTC.

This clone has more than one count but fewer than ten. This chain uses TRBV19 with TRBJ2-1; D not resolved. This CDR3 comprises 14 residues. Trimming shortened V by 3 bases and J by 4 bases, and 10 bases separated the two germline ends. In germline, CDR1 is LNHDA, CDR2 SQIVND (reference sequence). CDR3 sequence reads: CASSIFGQYNEQFF. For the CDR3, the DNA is TGTGCCAGTAGTATTTTTGGGCAGTACAATGAGCAGTTCTTC.

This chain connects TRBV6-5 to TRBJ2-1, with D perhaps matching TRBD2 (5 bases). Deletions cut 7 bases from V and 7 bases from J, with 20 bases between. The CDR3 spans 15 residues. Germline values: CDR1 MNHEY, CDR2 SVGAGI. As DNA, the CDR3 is TGTGCCAGCAAAACCGAGGGAAGTGTTAATAATGAGCAGTTCTTC. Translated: CASKTEGSVNNEQFF.

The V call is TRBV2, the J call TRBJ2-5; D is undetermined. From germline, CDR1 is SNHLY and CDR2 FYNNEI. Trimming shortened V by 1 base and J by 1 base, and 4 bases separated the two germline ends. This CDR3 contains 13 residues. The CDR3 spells CASSEGLQETQYF. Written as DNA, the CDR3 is TGTGCCAGCAGTGAAGGGCTCCAAGAGACCCAGTACTTC.

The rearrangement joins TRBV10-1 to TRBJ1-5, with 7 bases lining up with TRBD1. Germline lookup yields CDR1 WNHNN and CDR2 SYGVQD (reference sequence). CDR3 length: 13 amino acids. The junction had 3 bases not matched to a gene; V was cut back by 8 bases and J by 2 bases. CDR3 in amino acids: CASSGTGNQPQHF. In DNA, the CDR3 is TGCGCCAGCTCCGGGACAGGCAATCAGCCCCAGCATTTT.

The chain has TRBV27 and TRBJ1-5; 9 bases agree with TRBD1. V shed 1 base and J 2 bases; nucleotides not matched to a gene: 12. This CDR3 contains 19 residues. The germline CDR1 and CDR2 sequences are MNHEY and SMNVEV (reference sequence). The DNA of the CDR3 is TGTGCCAGCAGTTTATTGGGGACAGGGTCCCCTAGGGGCAATCAGCCCCAGCATTTT. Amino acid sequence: CASSLLGTGSPRGNQPQHF.

The CDR3 DNA reads as TGTGCCAGCAGCCTAACAGGGGTAGAGACCCAGTACTTC. It specifies CASSLTGVETQYF. The chain carries TRBV9 and TRBJ2-5; 7 bases map to TRBD1. There are 13 residues in the CDR3. With V trimmed by 4 bases and J by 4 bases, 4 bases remained unmatched. The germline gives CDR1 SGDLS, CDR2 YYNGEE.

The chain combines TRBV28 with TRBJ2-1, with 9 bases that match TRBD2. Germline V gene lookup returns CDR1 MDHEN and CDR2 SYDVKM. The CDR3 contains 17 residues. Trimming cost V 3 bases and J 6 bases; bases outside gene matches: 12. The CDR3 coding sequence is TGTGCCAGCAGTTTGACCTTAGCGGGAGCCATGGGCAATGAGCAGTTCTTC. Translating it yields CASSLTLAGAMGNEQFF.

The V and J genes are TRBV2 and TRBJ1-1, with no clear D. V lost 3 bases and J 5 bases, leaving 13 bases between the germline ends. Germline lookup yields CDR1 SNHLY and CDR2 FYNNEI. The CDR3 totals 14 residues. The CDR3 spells CASSDLRGITEAFF. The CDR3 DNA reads TGTGCCAGCAGTGATCTCAGAGGAATAACTGAAGCTTTCTTT.

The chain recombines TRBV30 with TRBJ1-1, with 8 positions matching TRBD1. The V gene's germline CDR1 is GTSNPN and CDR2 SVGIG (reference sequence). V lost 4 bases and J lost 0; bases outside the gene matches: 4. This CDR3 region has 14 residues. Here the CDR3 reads CAWNLGQVNTEAFF. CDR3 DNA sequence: TGTGCCTGGAACTTGGGACAGGTGAACACTGAAGCTTTCTTT.

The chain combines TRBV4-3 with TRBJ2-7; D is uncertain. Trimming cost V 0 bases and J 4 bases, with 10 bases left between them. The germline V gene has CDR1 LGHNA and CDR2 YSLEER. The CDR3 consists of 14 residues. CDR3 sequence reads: CASSQDPYLYEQYF. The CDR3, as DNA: TGCGCCAGCAGCCAAGACCCCTATCTTTACGAGCAGTACTTC.

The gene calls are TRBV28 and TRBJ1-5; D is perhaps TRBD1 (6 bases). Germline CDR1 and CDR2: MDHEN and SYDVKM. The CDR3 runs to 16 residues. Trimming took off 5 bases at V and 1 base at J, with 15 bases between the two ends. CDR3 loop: CASSRHQGISNQPQHF. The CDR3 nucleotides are TGTGCCAGCAGTCGCCATCAGGGGATCAGCAATCAGCCCCAGCATTTT.